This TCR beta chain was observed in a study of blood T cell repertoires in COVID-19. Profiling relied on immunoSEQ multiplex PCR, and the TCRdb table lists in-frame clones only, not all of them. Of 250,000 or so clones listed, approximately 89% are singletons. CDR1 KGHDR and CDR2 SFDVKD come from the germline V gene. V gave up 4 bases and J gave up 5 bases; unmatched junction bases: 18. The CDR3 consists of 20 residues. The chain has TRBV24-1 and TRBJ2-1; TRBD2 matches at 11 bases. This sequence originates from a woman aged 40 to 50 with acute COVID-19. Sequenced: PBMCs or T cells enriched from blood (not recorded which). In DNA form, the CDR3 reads TGTGCCACCAGTGACCCGTCCGGGACTAGCGGCAAAGGGGGTCACAATGAGCAGTTCTTC. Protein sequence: CATSDPSGTSGKGGHNEQFF.